The text below deals with one T cell receptor beta chain. Its antigen remains unidentified. TCRdb's table, derived via immunoSEQ multiplex PCR, lists solely in-frame clones and lacks some. This sample yields around 23,000 clones, of which roughly 80% are seen a single time; approximately 4% belongs to the top ten. This entry belongs to a study of somatic mutations in cytotoxic T cells in rheumatoid arthritis. Whole-study findings and limits: Exceedance of 20% of CD8+ cells by the largest CD8+ clone occurred in about an eighth of the 65 patients.

The CDR3 covers 16 residues. Germline CDR1 reads PRHDT; CDR2 reads FYEKMQ (reference sequence). J was trimmed by 2 bases and V by 5 bases; bases with no gene match: 7. The receptor was isolated from an adult with rheumatoid arthritis. Sample: CD8+ T cells sorted from blood. This rearrangement joins TRBV13 to TRBJ1-3, with 9 bases lining up with TRBD1. The CDR3, as DNA: TGTGCCAGCAGCACCACAACAGGGGGCGCTGGAAACACCATATATTTT. It yields the protein CASSTTTGGAGNTIYF.